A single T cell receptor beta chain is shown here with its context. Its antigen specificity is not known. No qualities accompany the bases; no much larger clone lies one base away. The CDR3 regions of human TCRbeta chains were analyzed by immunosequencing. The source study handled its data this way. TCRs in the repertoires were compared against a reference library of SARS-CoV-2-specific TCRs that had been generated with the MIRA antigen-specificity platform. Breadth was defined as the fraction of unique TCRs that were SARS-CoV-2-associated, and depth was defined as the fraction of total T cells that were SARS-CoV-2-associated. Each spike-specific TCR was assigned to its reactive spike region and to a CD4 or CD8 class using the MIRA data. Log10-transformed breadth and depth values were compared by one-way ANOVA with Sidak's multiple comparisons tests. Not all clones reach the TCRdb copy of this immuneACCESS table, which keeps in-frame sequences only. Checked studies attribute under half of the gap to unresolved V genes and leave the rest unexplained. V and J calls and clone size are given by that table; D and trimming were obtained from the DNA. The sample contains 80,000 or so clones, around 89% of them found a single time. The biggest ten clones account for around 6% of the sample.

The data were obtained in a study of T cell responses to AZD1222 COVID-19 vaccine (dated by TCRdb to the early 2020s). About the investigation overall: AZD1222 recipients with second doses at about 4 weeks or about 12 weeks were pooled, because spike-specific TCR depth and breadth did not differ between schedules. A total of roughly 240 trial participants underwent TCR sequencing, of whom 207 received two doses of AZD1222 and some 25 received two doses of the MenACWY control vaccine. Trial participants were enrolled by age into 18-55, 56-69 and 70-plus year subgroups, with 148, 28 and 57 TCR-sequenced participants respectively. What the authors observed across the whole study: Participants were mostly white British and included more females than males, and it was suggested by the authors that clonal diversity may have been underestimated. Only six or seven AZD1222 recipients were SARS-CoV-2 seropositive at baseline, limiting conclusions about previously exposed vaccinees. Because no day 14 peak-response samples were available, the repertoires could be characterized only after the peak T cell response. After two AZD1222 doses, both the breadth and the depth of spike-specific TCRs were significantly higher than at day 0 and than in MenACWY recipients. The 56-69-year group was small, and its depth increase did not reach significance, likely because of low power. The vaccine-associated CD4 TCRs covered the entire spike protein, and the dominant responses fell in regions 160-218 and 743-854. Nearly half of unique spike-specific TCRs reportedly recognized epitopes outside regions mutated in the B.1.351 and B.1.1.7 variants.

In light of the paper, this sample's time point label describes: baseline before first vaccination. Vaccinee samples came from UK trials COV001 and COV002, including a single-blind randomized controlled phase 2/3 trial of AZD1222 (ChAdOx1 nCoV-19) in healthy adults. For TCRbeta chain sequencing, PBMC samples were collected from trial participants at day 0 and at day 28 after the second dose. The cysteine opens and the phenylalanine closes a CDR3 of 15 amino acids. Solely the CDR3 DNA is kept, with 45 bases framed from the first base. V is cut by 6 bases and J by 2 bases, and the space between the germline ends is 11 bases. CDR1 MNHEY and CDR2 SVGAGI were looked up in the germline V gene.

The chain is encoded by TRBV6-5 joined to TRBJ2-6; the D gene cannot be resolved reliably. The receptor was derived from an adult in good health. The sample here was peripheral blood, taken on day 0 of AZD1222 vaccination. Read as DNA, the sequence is TGTGCCAGCAGACAGAGTACAGCTGGGGCCAACGTCCTGACTTTC. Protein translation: CASRQSTAGANVLTF.